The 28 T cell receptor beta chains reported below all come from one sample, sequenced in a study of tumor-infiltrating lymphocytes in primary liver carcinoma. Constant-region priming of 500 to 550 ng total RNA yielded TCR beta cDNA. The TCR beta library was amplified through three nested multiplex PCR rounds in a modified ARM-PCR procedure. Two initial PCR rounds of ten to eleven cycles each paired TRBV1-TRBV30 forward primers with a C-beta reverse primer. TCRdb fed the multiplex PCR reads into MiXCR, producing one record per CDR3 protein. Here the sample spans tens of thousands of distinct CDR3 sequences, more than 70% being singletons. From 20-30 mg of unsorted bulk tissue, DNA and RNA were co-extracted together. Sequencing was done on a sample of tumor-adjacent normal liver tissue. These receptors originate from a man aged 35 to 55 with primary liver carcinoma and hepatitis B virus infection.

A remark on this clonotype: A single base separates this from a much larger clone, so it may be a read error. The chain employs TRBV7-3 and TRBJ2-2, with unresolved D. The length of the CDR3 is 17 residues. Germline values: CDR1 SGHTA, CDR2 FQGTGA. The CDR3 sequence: CASSHDEAVANIGELFF. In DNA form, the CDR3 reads TGTGCCAGCAGCCACGACGAGGCGGTCGCGAACATCGGGGAGCTGTTTTTT.

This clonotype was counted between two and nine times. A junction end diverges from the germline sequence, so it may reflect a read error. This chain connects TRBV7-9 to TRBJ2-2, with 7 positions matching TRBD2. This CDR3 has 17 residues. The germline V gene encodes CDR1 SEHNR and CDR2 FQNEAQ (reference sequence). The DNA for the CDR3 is TGTGCCAACAGCTCACCCGGACTGGCGGGAGTGCCCGGGGAGCTGTTTTTT. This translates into CANSSPGLAGVPGELFF.

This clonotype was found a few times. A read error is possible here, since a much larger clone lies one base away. In DNA, the CDR3 is TGTGCCAACAGCACCCCTCCCGACAGGGGGAAGGAAAAACTGTTTTTT. This translates into CANSTPPDRGKEKLFF. The V call is TRBV21-1, the J call TRBJ1-4; the table's D gene call, TRBD1, was not cross checked with the DNA. TRBV21-1 is given as a pseudogene. The CDR3 runs 16 residues.

CDR3 loop: CASSEMPGWNTDTQYF. The CDR3 coding sequence is TGTGCCAGCAGTGAAATGCCGGGATGGAACACAGATACGCAGTATTTT. V and J are TRBV6-1 and TRBJ2-3; a possible D gene is TRBD2 (5 bases). The germline CDR1 and CDR2 sequences are MNHNS and SASEGT. This CDR3 comprises 16 residues. V shed 2 bases and J shed 2 bases, with 14 bases lying between them.

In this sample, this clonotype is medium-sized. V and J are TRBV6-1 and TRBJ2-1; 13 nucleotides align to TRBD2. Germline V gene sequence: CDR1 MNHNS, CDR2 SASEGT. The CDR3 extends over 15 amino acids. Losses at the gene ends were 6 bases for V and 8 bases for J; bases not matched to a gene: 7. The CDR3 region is CASRGGLAGLYEQFF. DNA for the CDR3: TGTGCCAGCAGAGGGGGACTAGCGGGGCTTTATGAGCAGTTCTTC.

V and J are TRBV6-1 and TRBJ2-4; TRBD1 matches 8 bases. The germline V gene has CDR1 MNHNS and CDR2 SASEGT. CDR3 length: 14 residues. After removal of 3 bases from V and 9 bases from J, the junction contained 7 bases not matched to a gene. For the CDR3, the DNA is TGTGCCAGCAGTGAGAGGACAGGGCCCGGCATTCAGTACTTC. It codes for CASSERTGPGIQYF.

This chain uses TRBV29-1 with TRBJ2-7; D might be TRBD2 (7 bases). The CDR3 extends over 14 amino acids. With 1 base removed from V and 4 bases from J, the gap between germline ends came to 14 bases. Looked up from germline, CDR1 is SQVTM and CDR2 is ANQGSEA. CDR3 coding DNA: TGCAGCGTTGAAGGAGTTGGGAGGGGGTACGAGCAGTACTTC. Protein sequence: CSVEGVGRGYEQYF.

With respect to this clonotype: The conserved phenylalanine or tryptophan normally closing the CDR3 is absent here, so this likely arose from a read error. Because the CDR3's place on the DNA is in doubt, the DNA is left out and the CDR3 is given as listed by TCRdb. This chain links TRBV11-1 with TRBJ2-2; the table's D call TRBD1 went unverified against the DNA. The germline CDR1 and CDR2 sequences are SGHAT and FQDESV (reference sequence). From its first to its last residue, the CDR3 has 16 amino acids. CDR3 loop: CASSLRSGQNTGEQFC.

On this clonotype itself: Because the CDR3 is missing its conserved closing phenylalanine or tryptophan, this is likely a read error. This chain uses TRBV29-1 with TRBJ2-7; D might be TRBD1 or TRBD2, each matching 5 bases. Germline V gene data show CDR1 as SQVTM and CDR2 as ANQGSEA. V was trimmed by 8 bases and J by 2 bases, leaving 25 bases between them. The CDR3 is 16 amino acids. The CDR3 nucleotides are TGCAGCACCATGGCATCTGGGACCGGCGCTCCCTACGAGCAGTACTCC. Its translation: CSTMASGTGAPYEQYS.

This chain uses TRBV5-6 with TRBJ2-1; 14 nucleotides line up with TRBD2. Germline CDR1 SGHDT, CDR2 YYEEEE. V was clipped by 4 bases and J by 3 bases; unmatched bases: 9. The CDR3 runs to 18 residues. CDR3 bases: TGTGCCAGCAGCCTGGGACTAGCGGGAGTTTTGATCTACAATGAGCAGTTCTTC. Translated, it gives CASSLGLAGVLIYNEQFF.

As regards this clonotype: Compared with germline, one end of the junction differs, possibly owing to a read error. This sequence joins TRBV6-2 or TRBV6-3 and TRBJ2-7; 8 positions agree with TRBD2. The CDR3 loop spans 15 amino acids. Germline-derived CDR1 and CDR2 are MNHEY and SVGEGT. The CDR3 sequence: CASSAKREWTYGQYF. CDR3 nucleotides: TGTGCCAGCAGTGCCAAGCGGGAGTGGACCTACGGGCAGTATTTC.

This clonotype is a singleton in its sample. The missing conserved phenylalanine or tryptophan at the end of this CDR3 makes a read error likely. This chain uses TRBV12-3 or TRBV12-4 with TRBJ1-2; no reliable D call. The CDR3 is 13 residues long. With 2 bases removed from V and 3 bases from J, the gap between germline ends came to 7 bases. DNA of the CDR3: TGTGCCAGCAGTTTAATACCAGACTATGGCTACACCTCC. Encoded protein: CASSLIPDYGYTS.

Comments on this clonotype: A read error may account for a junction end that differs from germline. The CDR3 nucleotides read TGCGCCAGCAGCTTAACAAGGGTCAATGGGCAGTTCTTC. This codes for CASSLTRVNGQFF. The V call is TRBV5-1, the J call TRBJ2-1; no firm D call. From germline, CDR1 is SGHRS and CDR2 YFSETQ. The CDR3 is made up of 13 amino acids.

The DNA for the CDR3 is TGTGCCAGCTGTGCGGCTAGCGGGAAGGAGCCAGATACGCAGTATTTT. Amino acids: CASCAASGKEPDTQYF. The chain recombines TRBV6-1 with TRBJ2-3; TRBD2 matches at 9 bases. The trim removed 8 bases at V and 4 bases at J, leaving 13 bases unmatched. Germline V gene data show CDR1 as MNHNS and CDR2 as SASEGT. CDR3 length: 16 residues.

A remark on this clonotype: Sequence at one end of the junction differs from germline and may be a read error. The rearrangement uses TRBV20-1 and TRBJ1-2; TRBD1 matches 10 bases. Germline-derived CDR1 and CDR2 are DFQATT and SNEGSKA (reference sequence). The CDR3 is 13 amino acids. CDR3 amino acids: CSAGTGVDYRYTF. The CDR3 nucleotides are TGCAGTGCGGGGACAGGGGTCGACTATCGCTACACCTTC.

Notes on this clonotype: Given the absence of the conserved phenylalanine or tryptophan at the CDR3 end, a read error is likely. The CDR3 reads CASSLQGATRPQHL. The CDR3 DNA reads as TGTGCCAGCAGTCTACAAGGGGCCACTCGGCCCCAGCATCTT. The chain combines TRBV6-1 with TRBJ1-5, with a tentative D call TRBD1 (5 bases). This CDR3 is built from 14 residues. Germline CDR1 is MNHNS and CDR2 is SASEGT. The V gene lost 5 bases and the J gene lost 9 bases, with 17 bases spanning the gap.

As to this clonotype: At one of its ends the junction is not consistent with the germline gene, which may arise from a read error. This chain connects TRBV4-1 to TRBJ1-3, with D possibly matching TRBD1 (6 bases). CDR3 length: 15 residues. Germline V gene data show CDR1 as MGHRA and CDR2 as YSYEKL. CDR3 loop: CASSQGDTSGNIIYF. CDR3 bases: TGCGCCAGCAGCCAGGGGGACACCTCTGGAAACATCATATATTTT.

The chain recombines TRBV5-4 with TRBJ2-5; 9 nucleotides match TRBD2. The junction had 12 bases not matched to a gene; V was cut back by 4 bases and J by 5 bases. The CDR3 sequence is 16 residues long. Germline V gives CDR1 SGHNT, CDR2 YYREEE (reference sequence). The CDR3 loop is CASSGTAGGRMETQYF. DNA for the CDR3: TGTGCCAGCAGCGGAACCGCGGGGGGGAGGATGGAGACCCAGTACTTC.

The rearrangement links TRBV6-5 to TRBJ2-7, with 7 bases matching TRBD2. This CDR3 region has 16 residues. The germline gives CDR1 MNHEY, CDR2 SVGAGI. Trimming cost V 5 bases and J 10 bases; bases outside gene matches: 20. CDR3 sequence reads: CASSPSVWGEGYKQYF. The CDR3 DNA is TGTGCCAGCAGTCCCTCCGTTTGGGGGGAGGGCTACAAACAGTACTTC.

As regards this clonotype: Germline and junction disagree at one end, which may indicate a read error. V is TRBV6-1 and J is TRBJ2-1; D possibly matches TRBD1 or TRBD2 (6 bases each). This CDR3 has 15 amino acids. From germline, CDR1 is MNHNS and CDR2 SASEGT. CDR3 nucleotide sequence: TGTGCCAGCAGTGAAGAGGGGGGCTCCTGCAATGAGCAATTCTTC. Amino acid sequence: CASSEEGGSCNEQFF.

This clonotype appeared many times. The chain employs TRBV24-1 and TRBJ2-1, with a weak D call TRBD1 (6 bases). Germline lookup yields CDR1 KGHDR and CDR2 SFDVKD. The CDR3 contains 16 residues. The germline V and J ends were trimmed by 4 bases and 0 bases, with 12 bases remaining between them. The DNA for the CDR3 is TGTGCCACCAGTGACCCCAGGGGAAGCTCCTACAATGAGCAGTTCTTC. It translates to CATSDPRGSSYNEQFF.

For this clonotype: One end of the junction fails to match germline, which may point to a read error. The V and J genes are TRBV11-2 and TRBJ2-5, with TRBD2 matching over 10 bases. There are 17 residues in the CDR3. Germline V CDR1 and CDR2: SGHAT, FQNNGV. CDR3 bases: TGCGCCAGCAGCTTAAGACTAGCGGGTGACTCGAGGGAGACCCAGTATTTC. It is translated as CASSLRLAGDSRETQYF.

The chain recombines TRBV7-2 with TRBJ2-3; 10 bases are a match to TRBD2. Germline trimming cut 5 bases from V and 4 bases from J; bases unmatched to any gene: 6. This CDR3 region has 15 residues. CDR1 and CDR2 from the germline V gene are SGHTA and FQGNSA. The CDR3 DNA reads TGTGCCAGCAGCCCTAGCGGGAGCGTCGCAGATACGCAGTATTTT. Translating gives CASSPSGSVADTQYF.

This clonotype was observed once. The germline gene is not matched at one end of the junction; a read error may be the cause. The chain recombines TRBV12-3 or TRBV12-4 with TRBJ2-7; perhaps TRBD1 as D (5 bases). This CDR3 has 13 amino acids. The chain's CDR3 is CASSLGQGHEHDF. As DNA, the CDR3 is TGTGCCAGCAGCTTAGGGCAGGGCCACGAGCACGACTTC.

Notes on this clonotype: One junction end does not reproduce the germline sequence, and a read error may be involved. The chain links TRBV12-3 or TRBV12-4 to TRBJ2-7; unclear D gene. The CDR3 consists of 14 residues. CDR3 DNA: TGTGCCAACAGTCCAGCGAGAGTAAGGAACGAGCAGTACTTC. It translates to CANSPARVRNEQYF.

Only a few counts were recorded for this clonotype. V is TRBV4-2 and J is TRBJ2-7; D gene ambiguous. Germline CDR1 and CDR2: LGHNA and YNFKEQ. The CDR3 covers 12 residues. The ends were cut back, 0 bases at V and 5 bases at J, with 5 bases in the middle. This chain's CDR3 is CASSQEAHEQYF. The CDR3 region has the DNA TGTGCCAGCAGCCAAGAGGCCCACGAGCAGTACTTC.

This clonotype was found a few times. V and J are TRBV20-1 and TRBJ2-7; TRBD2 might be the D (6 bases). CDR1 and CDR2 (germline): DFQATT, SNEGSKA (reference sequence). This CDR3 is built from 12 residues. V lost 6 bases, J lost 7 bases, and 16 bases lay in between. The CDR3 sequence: CSAGGWEVEQYF. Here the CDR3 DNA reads TGCAGTGCGGGTGGGTGGGAGGTTGAGCAGTACTTC.

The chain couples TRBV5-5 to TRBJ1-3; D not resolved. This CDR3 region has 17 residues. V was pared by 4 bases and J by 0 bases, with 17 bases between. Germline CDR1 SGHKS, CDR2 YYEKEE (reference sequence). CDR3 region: CASSAGMDLLSGNTIYF. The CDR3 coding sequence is TGTGCCAGCAGCGCCGGGATGGATCTCCTCTCTGGAAACACCATATATTTT.